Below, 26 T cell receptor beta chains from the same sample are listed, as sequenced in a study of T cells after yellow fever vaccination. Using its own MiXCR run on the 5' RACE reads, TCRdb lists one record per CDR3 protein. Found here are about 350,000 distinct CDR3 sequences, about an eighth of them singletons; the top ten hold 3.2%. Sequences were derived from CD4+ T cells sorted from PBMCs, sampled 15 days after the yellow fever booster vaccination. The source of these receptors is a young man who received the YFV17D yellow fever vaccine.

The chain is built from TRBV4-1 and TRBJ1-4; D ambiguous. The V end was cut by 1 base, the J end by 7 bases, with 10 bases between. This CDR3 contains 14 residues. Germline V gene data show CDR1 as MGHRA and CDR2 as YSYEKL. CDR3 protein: CASSQGGLSEKLFF. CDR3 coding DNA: TGCGCCAGCAGCCAAGGAGGGTTGAGTGAAAAACTGTTTTTT.

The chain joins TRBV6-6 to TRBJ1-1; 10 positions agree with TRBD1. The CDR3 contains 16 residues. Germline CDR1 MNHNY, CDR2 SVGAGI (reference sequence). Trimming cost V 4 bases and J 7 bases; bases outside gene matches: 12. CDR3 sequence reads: CASSFPPGQGSGEAFF. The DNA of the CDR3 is TGTGCCAGCAGTTTCCCTCCGGGACAGGGGTCTGGTGAAGCTTTCTTT.

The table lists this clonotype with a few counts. The CDR3 loop is CASSEGGPKNIQYF. CDR3 DNA: TGCGCCAGCAGTGAAGGAGGCCCCAAAAACATTCAGTACTTC. The chain is built from TRBV10-1 and TRBJ2-4; maybe TRBD2 (5 bases). CDR1 and CDR2 (germline): WNHNN, SYGVQD (reference sequence). This CDR3 region has 14 residues. Trimming took 3 bases from V and 2 from J, leaving 8 bases between them.

In DNA form, the CDR3 reads TGTGCCAGCAGCTTAGTCCCAGGGGGCTCGGGCTATGGCTACACCTTC. Protein product: CASSLVPGGSGYGYTF. This rearrangement joins TRBV11-2 to TRBJ1-2; TRBD1 aligns across 8 bases. V lost 1 base, J lost 4 bases, and 8 bases stayed unmatched. The CDR3 is 16 amino acids. Germline CDR1 reads SGHAT; CDR2 reads FQNNGV.

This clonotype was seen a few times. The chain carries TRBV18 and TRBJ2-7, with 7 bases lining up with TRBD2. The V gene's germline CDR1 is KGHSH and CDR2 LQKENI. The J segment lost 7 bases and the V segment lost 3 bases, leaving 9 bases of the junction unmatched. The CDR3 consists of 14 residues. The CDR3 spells CASSPAPAGEEQYV. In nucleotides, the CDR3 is TGTGCCAGCTCACCCGCCCCCGCGGGGGAGGAGCAGTACGTC.

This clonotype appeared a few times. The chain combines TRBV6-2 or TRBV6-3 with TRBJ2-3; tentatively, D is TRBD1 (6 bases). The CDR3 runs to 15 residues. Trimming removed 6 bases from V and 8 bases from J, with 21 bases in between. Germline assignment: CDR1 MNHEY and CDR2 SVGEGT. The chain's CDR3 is CASSPRDGRRGTQYF. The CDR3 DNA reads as TGTGCCAGCAGCCCCCGGGACGGACGCAGGGGTACGCAGTATTTT.

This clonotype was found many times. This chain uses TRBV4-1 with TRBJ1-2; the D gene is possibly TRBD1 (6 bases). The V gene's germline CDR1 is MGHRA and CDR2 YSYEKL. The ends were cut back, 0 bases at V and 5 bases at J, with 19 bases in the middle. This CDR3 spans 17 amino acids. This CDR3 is CASSQDPRAGVRYGYTF. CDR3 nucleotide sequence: TGCGCCAGCAGCCAAGATCCCCGGGCAGGGGTTAGGTATGGCTACACCTTC.

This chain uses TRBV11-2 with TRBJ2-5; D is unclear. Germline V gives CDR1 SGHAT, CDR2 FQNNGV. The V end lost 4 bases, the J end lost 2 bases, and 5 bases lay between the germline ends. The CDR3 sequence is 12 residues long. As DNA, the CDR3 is TGTGCCAGCAGCTGGTGGCAAGAGACCCAGTACTTC. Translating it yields CASSWWQETQYF.

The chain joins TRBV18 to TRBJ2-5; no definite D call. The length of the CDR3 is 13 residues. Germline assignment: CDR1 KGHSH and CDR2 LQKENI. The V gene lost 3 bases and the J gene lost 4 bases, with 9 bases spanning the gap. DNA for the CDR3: TGTGCCAGCTCACCGGCTCCCGGAGAGACCCAGTACTTC. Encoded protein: CASSPAPGETQYF.

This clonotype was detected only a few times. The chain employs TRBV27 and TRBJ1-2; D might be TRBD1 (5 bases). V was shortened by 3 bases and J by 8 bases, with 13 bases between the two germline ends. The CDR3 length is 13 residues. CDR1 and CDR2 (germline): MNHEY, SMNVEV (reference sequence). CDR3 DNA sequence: TGTGCCAGCAGTTTGGGGGATGCGCGGGGCTACACCTTC. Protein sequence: CASSLGDARGYTF.

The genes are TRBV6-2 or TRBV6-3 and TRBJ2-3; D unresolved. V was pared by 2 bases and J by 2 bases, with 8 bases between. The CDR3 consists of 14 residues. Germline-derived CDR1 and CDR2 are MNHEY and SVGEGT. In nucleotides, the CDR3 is TGTGCCAGCAGTTACCATCCTACCACAGATACGCAGTATTTT. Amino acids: CASSYHPTTDTQYF.

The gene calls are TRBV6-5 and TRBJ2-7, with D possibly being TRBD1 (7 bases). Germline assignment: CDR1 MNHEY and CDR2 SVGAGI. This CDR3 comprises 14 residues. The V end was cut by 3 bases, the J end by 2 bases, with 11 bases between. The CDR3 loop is CASSYGGGPYEQYF. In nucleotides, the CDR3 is TGTGCCAGCAGTTATGGAGGGGGCCCCTACGAGCAGTACTTC.

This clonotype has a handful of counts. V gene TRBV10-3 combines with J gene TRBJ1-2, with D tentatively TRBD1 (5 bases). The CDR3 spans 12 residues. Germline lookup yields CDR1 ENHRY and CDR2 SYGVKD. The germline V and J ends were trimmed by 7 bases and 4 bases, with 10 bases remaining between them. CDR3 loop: CAINPGPYGYTF. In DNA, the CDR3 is TGTGCCATCAATCCAGGGCCCTATGGCTACACCTTC.

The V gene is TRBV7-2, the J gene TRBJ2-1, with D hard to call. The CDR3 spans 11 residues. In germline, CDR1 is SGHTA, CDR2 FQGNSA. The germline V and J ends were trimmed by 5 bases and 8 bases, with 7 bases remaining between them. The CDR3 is CASSDFYEQFF. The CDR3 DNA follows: TGTGCCAGCAGCGACTTCTATGAGCAGTTCTTC. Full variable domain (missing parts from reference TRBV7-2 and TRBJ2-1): GAGVSQSPSNKVTEKGKDVELRCDPISGHTALYWYRQSLGQGLEFLIYFQGNSAPDKSGLPSDRFSAERTGGSVSTLTIQRTQQEDSAVYLCASSDFYEQFFGPGTRLTVL.

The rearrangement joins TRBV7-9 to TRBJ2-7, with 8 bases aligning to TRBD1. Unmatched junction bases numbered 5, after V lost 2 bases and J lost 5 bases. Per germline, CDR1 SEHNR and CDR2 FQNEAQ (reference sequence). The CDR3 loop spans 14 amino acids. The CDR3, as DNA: TGTGCCAGCAGCTTAATCCAGGGGGCCCACGAGCAGTACTTC. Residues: CASSLIQGAHEQYF. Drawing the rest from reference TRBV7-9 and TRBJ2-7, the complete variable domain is DTGVSQNPRHKITKRGQNVTFRCDPISEHNRLYWYRQTLGQGPEFLTYFQNEAQLEKSRLLSDRFSAERPKGSFSTLEIQRTEQGDSAMYLCASSLIQGAHEQYFGPGTRLTVT.

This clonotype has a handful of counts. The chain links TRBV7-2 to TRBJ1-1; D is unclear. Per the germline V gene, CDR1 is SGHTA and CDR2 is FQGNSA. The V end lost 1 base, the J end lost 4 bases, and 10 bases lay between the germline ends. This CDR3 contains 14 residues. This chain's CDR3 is CASSLGGDSTEAFF. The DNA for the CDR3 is TGTGCCAGCAGCTTAGGCGGTGATTCCACTGAAGCTTTCTTT.

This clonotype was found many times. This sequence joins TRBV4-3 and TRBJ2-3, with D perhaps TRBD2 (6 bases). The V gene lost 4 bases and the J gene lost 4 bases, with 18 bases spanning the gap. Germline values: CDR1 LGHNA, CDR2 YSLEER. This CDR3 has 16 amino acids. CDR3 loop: CASSPEFSGVPDTQYF. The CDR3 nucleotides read TGCGCCAGCAGCCCCGAGTTTTCGGGAGTACCAGATACGCAGTATTTT.

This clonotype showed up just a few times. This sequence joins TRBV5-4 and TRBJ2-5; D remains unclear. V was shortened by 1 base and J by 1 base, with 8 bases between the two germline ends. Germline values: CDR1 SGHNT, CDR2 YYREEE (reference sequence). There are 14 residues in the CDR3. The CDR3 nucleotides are TGTGCCAGCAGCTTGAGGCTGCCCCAAGAGACCCAGTACTTC. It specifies CASSLRLPQETQYF.

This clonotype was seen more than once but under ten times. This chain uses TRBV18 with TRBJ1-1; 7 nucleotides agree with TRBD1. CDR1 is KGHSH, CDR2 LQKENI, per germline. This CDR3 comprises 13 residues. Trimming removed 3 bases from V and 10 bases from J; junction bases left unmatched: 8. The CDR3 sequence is CASSPRDSTAAFF. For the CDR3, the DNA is TGTGCCAGCTCACCTAGGGACAGTACCGCAGCTTTCTTT. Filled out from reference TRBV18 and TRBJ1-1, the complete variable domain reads NAGVMQNPRHLVRRRGQEARLRCSPMKGHSHVYWYRQLPEEGLKFMVYLQKENIIDESGMPKERFSAEFPKEGPSILRIQQVVRGDSAAYFCASSPRDSTAAFFGQGTRLTVV.

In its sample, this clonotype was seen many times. CDR3 nucleotide sequence: TGTGCCAGCAGCCAAAGGGAGGGGAGCACTGAAGCTTTCTTT. Protein product: CASSQREGSTEAFF. The chain uses TRBV7-9 and TRBJ1-1; D is perhaps TRBD1 (5 bases). Germline V CDR1 and CDR2: SEHNR, FQNEAQ (reference sequence). This CDR3 has 14 residues. V dropped 5 bases and J dropped 4 bases, with 14 bases sitting between them.

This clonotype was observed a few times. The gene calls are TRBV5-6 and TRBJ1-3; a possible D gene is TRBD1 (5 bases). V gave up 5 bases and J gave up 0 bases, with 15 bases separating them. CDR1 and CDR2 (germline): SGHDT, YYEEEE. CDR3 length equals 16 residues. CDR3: CASSRTGGASGNTIYF. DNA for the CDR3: TGTGCCAGCAGTAGGACTGGGGGAGCCTCTGGAAACACCATATATTTT.

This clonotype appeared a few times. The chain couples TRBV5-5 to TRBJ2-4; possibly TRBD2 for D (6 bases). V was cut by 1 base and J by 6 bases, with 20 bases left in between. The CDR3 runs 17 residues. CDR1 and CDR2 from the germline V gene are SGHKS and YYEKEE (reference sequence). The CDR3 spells CASSLFAGTSLGNIQYF. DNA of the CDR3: TGTGCCAGCAGCTTGTTCGCGGGGACCTCTCTAGGAAACATTCAGTACTTC.

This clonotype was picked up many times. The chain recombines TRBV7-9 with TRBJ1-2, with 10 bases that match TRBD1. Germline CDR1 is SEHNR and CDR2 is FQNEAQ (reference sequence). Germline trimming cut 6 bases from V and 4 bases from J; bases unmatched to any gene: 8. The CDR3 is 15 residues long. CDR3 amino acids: CASSTGQGGSYGYTF. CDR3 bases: TGTGCCAGCAGTACCGGACAGGGGGGAAGCTATGGCTACACCTTC.

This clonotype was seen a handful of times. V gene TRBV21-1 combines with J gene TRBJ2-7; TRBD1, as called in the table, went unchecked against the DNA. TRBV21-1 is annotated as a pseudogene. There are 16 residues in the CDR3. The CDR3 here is CASKPGQPDFSYEQYF. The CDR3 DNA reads TGTGCCAGCAAACCGGGACAGCCCGACTTCTCCTACGAGCAGTACTTC.

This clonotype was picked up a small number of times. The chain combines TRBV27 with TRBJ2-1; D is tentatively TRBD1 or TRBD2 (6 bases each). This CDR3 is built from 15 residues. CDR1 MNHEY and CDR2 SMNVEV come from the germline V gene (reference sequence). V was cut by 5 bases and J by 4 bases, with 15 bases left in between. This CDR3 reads CASSPGASVYNEQFF. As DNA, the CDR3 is TGTGCCAGCAGTCCAGGGGCTAGCGTTTACAATGAGCAGTTCTTC.

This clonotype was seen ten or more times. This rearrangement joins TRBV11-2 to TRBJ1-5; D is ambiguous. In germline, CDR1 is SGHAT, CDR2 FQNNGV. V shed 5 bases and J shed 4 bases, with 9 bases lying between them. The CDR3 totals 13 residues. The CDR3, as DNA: TGTGCCAGCAGCCGTGAGGAGAATCAGCCCCAGCATTTT. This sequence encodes CASSREENQPQHF.